Listed here are 29 T cell receptor beta chains from one sample, sequenced in a study of blood T cells in healthy people across ages. A second PCR of 7 to 11 cycles used a sample-barcoded 5' primer and a J-beta primer mix. TCRdb processed the 5' RACE reads anew with MiXCR; each CDR3 protein has one entry. The sample carries over 1,500,000 distinct CDR3 sequences, 35% to 50% recorded once. The sample was blood. The receptor set was obtained from a human donor in good health.

This clonotype was counted a few times. As DNA, the CDR3 is TGTGCCAGCAGTAGGGGGGCAAACTACAATGAGCAGTTCTTC. Protein: CASSRGANYNEQFF. The V call is TRBV6-2 or TRBV6-3, the J call TRBJ2-1; either TRBD1 or TRBD2 may fit D (6 bases each). V gave up 5 bases and J gave up 3 bases, with 11 bases separating them. CDR1 is MNHEY, CDR2 SVGEGT, per germline. The CDR3 has 14 amino acids.

The chain combines TRBV14 with TRBJ1-2; D gene uncertain. The CDR3 sequence is 13 residues long. Germline V CDR1 and CDR2: SGHDN, FVKESK. The V gene lost 2 bases and the J gene lost 4 bases, with 8 bases spanning the gap. The CDR3 is CASSQWQTYGYTF. DNA of the CDR3: TGTGCCAGCAGCCAATGGCAAACCTATGGCTACACCTTC.

This chain joins TRBV7-9 and TRBJ2-1; D not certain. This CDR3 spans 16 amino acids. V gave up 11 bases and J gave up 3 bases, with 23 bases separating them. Per germline, CDR1 SEHNR and CDR2 FQNEAQ (reference sequence). CDR3 coding DNA: TGTGCCGGCAAAGTGGTACTCGACGCCTTCTACAATGAGCAGTTCTTC. This translates into CAGKVVLDAFYNEQFF.

The rearrangement joins TRBV9 to TRBJ2-1; TRBD1 or TRBD2 may be the D gene (6 bases each). Germline CDR1 reads SGDLS; CDR2 reads YYNGEE. V was trimmed by 4 bases and J by 8 bases, leaving 16 bases between them. The CDR3 sequence is 14 residues long. CDR3 nucleotides: TGTGCCAGCAGCATTCAAACCGGGGGCGATGAGCAGTTCTTC. It yields the protein CASSIQTGGDEQFF. Supplemented by reference TRBV9 and TRBJ2-1, the full variable domain reads DSGVTQTPKHLITATGQRVTLRCSPRSGDLSVYWYQQSLDQGLQFLIQYYNGEERAKGNILERFSAQQFPDLHSELNLSSLELGDSALYFCASSIQTGGDEQFFGPGTRLTVL.

This clonotype was seen many times. V and J are TRBV7-2 and TRBJ2-7; D perhaps matches TRBD2 (7 bases). Germline lookup yields CDR1 SGHTA and CDR2 FQGNSA. This CDR3 has 15 residues. V was cut by 6 bases and J by 2 bases, with 17 bases left in between. The CDR3 loop is CASSPRGGGTYEQYF. CDR3 sequence (DNA): TGTGCCAGCAGTCCCCGAGGGGGAGGGACCTACGAGCAGTACTTC.

The V and J genes are TRBV6-2 or TRBV6-3 and TRBJ2-5, with 8 bases identical to TRBD2. Germline CDR1 and CDR2: MNHEY and SVGEGT. The trim removed 7 bases at V and 4 bases at J, leaving 8 bases unmatched. This CDR3 region has 14 residues. CDR3 sequence (DNA): TGTGCCAGCAAGATGGCGGGGGGTGGAGAGACCCAGTACTTC. Encoded protein: CASKMAGGGETQYF.

The CDR3 protein is CASSHVEAGVVYEQYF. CDR3 nucleotides: TGCGCCAGCAGTCACGTCGAAGCAGGGGTTGTCTACGAGCAGTACTTC. V usage is TRBV4-3 and J usage is TRBJ2-4, with TRBD1 as a possible D gene (6 bases). The better agreement between TRBJ2-7 and the DNA end casts doubt on the J call. This CDR3 comprises 16 residues. Germline CDR1 LGHNA, CDR2 YSLEER.

J is TRBJ2-4 and V is TRBV7-9; D not resolved. Trimming removed 5 bases from V and 13 bases from J, with 24 bases in between. The CDR3 is made up of 15 amino acids. Germline values: CDR1 SEHNR, CDR2 FQNEAQ (reference sequence). This CDR3 reads CASSRKLDGYNEQYF. DNA for the CDR3: TGTGCCAGCAGCCGCAAACTGGACGGTTACAATGAGCAGTACTTC. The complete variable domain, with remaining parts taken from reference TRBV7-9 and TRBJ2-4, reads DTGVSQNPRHKITKRGQNVTFRCDPISEHNRLYWYRQTLGQGPEFLTYFQNEAQLEKSRLLSDRFSAERPKGSFSTLEIQRTEQGDSAMYLCASSRKLDGYNEQYFGAGTRLSVL.

This clonotype was seen a few times. For the CDR3, the DNA is TGTGCCAGCAGTCACCGGGACTCCACAGATACGCAGTATTTT. Encoded protein: CASSHRDSTDTQYF. The rearrangement links TRBV27 to TRBJ2-3, with a possible D match to TRBD2 (6 bases). V was clipped by 5 bases and J by 2 bases, with 11 bases between them. The germline V gene has CDR1 MNHEY and CDR2 SMNVEV (reference sequence). There are 14 residues in the CDR3.

As regards this clonotype: Compared with germline, one end of the junction differs, possibly owing to a read error. V usage is TRBV19 and J usage is TRBJ2-3; tentative D call: TRBD2 (6 bases). From germline, CDR1 is LNHDA and CDR2 SQIVND (reference sequence). The CDR3 consists of 14 residues. CDR3 loop: CVSSLWGVTDTQYF. As DNA, the CDR3 is TGTGTCAGTAGCCTATGGGGGGTCACAGATACGCAGTATTTT. Looking up the rest from reference TRBV19 and TRBJ2-3 gives the full variable domain: DGGITQSPKYLFRKEGQNVTLSCEQNLNHDAMYWYRQDPGQGLRLIYYSQIVNDFQKGDIAEGYSVSREKKESFPLTVTSAQKNPTAFYLCVSSLWGVTDTQYFGPGTRLTVL.

J is TRBJ2-1 and V is TRBV9; no clear D. The germline gives CDR1 SGDLS, CDR2 YYNGEE. Trimming removed 0 bases at V and 5 bases at J, with 15 bases between. The CDR3 is 16 amino acids. The CDR3 DNA reads as TGTGCCAGCAGCGTAGCCCCCCACACAATAAACAATGAGCAGTTCTTC. Translated: CASSVAPHTINNEQFF.

Comments on this clonotype: The junction differs from germline at one of its ends, possibly a read error. J is TRBJ2-5 and V is TRBV6-2 or TRBV6-3; D might be TRBD1 or TRBD2, each matching 6 bases. This CDR3 region has 13 residues. From germline, CDR1 is MNHEY and CDR2 SVGEGT. CDR3 DNA sequence: TGCGCCAGCGGAGGGGGACGGCAAGAGACCCAGTACTTC. It specifies CASGGGRQETQYF.

The sample holds a few counts of this clonotype. The chain combines TRBV20-1 with TRBJ1-6; no clear D gene. V dropped 1 base and J dropped 0 bases, with 10 bases sitting between them. The CDR3 extends over 16 amino acids. The germline V gene encodes CDR1 DFQATT and CDR2 SNEGSKA (reference sequence). CDR3 DNA: TGCAGTGCTAGAGTTGCTAGGGACTCCTATAATTCACCCCTCCACTTT. This encodes CSARVARDSYNSPLHF.

The chain links TRBV15 to TRBJ1-5; weak D call: TRBD1 (6 bases). Trimming took off 1 base at V and 2 bases at J, with 9 bases between the two ends. The CDR3 is 15 amino acids. Germline V lookup: CDR1 LNHNV, CDR2 YYDKDF (reference sequence). The CDR3 nucleotides are TGTGCCACCAGCAGAGCCAGACAGGGCAATCAGCCCCAGCATTTT. Translated, it gives CATSRARQGNQPQHF.

This clonotype was detected a few times. V usage is TRBV7-2 and J usage is TRBJ1-2, with D unresolved. CDR1 is SGHTA, CDR2 FQGNSA, per germline. V was clipped by 3 bases and J by 0 bases, with 8 bases between them. The CDR3 is 14 residues long. In DNA, the CDR3 is TGTGCCAGCAGCTTCCCCGACACTAACTATGGCTACACCTTC. It specifies CASSFPDTNYGYTF.

The rearrangement uses TRBV12-3 or TRBV12-4 and TRBJ2-4; 7 bases align to TRBD2. The CDR3 runs to 13 residues. V shed 5 bases, J shed 13 bases, and the junction held 11 bases outside the gene matches. The CDR3 nucleotides are TGTGCCAGCAGTCCTTGGCGGGGGAGGGAGCAGTACTTC. Translating gives CASSPWRGREQYF.

This clonotype has only a few counts. The CDR3: CASSSISGGSGYEQYF. In DNA, the CDR3 is TGTGCCAGCAGCTCTATTAGCGGGGGCTCCGGGTACGAGCAGTACTTC. This chain uses TRBV7-9 with TRBJ2-5; 9 bases map to TRBD2. The J call is in doubt because the DNA end fits TRBJ2-7 better. The CDR3 sequence is 16 residues long. Germline CDR1 reads SEHNR; CDR2 reads FQNEAQ (reference sequence).

The chain couples TRBV12-3 or TRBV12-4 to TRBJ2-4, with 15 bases aligning to TRBD2. The CDR3 has 16 amino acids. V lost 5 bases, J lost 5 bases, and 4 bases stayed unmatched. DNA for the CDR3: TGTGCCAGCAGTCCGGGACTAGCGGGAGGTGAAAACATTCAGTACTTC. Amino acid sequence: CASSPGLAGGENIQYF.

The chain recombines TRBV28 with TRBJ1-2, with TRBD1 as a possible D gene (6 bases). The germline CDR1 and CDR2 sequences are MDHEN and SYDVKM. The CDR3 extends over 14 amino acids. V was cut by 5 bases and J by 2 bases, with 12 bases left in between. The CDR3 DNA reads as TGTGCCAGCAGTCACAGGGCGCGGAACTATGGCTACACCTTC. It codes for CASSHRARNYGYTF.

The J gene is TRBJ2-3, the V gene TRBV7-2; D perhaps matches TRBD2 (6 bases). Trimming cost V 5 bases and J 0 bases, with 12 bases left between them. This CDR3 is built from 15 residues. The V gene's germline CDR1 is SGHTA and CDR2 FQGNSA. The CDR3 loop reads CASSPGLFSTDTQYF. The DNA for the CDR3 is TGTGCCAGCAGCCCGGGACTGTTTAGCACAGATACGCAGTATTTT. The full variable domain, its missing parts supplied by reference TRBV7-2 and TRBJ2-3, is GAGVSQSPSNKVTEKGKDVELRCDPISGHTALYWYRQSLGQGLEFLIYFQGNSAPDKSGLPSDRFSAERTGGSVSTLTIQRTQQEDSAVYLCASSPGLFSTDTQYFGPGTRLTVL.

This clonotype showed up just once. J is TRBJ2-1 and V is TRBV7-9; 9 bases map to TRBD1. The V segment lost 1 base and the J segment 9 bases; nucleotides outside the gene matches: 7. The germline gives CDR1 SEHNR, CDR2 FQNEAQ (reference sequence). The CDR3 is 15 residues long. The CDR3 DNA follows: TGTGCCAGCAGCTTAGGGACAGGGGTTTCGGGTGAGCAGTTCTTC. This translates into CASSLGTGVSGEQFF.

This chain's CDR3 is CASSPLGTQGSGFF. DNA for the CDR3: TGTGCCAGCAGCCCGCTTGGAACTCAGGGGAGTGGGTTCTTC. V gene TRBV3-1 combines with J gene TRBJ2-1, with D perhaps matching TRBD1 (6 bases). CDR3 length: 14 residues. Trimming took off 4 bases at V and 15 bases at J, with 22 bases between the two ends. CDR1 is LGHDT and CDR2 is YNNKEL in the germline V gene (reference sequence).

This clonotype was recorded only once. This chain uses TRBV27 with TRBJ2-1; 8 bases line up with TRBD2. This CDR3 comprises 15 residues. Looked up from germline, CDR1 is MNHEY and CDR2 is SMNVEV (reference sequence). Trimming removed 5 bases from V and 3 bases from J; junction bases left unmatched: 6. The CDR3 coding sequence is TGTGCCAGCAGTAATCCGGGACTAGGCTACAATGAGCAGTTCTTC. Its protein is CASSNPGLGYNEQFF.

This clonotype was observed a few times. The V gene is TRBV29-1, the J gene TRBJ2-1; TRBD1 or TRBD2 may be the D gene (6 bases each). Germline V gene data show CDR1 as SQVTM and CDR2 as ANQGSEA. Trimming left V 4 bases short and J 10 bases short, with 14 bases between. The CDR3 loop spans 12 amino acids. The CDR3 reads CSVVVSGAEQFF. CDR3 nucleotide sequence: TGCAGCGTTGTAGTTTCGGGGGCCGAGCAGTTCTTC.

The rearrangement links TRBV6-5 to TRBJ2-3; D gene uncertain. Trimming removed 7 bases at V and 7 bases at J, with 9 bases between. The CDR3 extends over 11 amino acids. Germline V CDR1 and CDR2: MNHEY, SVGAGI. The CDR3, as DNA: TGTGCCAGCACCCTAGGGTATACGCAGTATTTT. Translated: CASTLGYTQYF.

The gene calls are TRBV12-3 or TRBV12-4 and TRBJ2-3; D call uncertain. V lost 6 bases and J 2 bases, leaving 9 bases between the germline ends. The length of the CDR3 is 13 residues. The CDR3 DNA reads TGTGCCAGCAGAAACGTTCACACAGATACGCAGTATTTT. Translating it yields CASRNVHTDTQYF.

Concerning this clonotype itself: Relative to the germline gene, one junction end is altered; a read error may explain this. J is TRBJ1-2 and V is TRBV15; tentatively, D is TRBD1 (6 bases). Germline-derived CDR1 and CDR2 are LNHNV and YYDKDF (reference sequence). The CDR3 has 13 residues. CDR3 protein: CATSAGENYGHTF. CDR3 sequence (DNA): TGTGCCACCAGCGCAGGGGAAAACTATGGCCACACCTTC.

About this clonotype itself: A single base separates this from a much larger clone, so it may be a read error. The final CDR3 position lacks the conserved phenylalanine or tryptophan, pointing to a likely read error. This chain joins TRBV6-5 and TRBJ1-2; D is unresolved. The CDR3 spans 14 residues. V shed 0 bases and J shed 4 bases, with 9 bases lying between them. Germline loops: CDR1 MNHEY, CDR2 SVGAGI. The CDR3 DNA follows: TGTGCCAGCAGTTACTCTAGAACCGCCTATGGCTACACCTGC. Translation gives CASSYSRTAYGYTC.

The chain links TRBV20-1 to TRBJ1-5, with 12 bases identical to TRBD1. V lost 7 bases and J lost 2; bases outside the gene matches: 12. Germline V gene data show CDR1 as DFQATT and CDR2 as SNEGSKA (reference sequence). CDR3 length: 17 amino acids. As DNA, the CDR3 is TGCAGTGTTCGGGACAGGGGGCGAGGGGGGGGCAATCAGCCCCAGCATTTT. This translates into CSVRDRGRGGGNQPQHF.